The clone carrying this T cell receptor (beta chain) was picked up many times. The antigen is not known. The CDR3 sequence is 13 residues long. The V and J ends lost 8 bases and 7 bases, in that order; junction bases with no gene match: 7. These data originate in a study of T cells after yellow fever vaccination. Points from the study as a whole: Only a minor proportion of clonotypes was detected across both CD4 and CD8 compartments.

As TCR cDNA was made by 5'RACE template switching, a universal primer site and UMIs were added. TCRdb fed the 5' RACE reads into MiXCR, producing one record per CDR3 protein. Of 110,000 to 150,000 distinct CDR3 sequences detected, about 6.9% appear once; the ten largest clones hold more than 0.6%. The chain employs TRBV12-3 or TRBV12-4 and TRBJ2-4; 8 bases are shared with TRBD1. Here the sequenced sample was CD4+ T cells sorted from PBMCs, taken 10 days after the yellow fever booster vaccination. The sequence came from a man aged 25 to 40 who received the YFV17D yellow fever vaccine. CDR3 bases: TGTGCCAGCCTACGACAGGGGCGGAACATTCAGTACTTC. Amino acids: CASLRQGRNIQYF.